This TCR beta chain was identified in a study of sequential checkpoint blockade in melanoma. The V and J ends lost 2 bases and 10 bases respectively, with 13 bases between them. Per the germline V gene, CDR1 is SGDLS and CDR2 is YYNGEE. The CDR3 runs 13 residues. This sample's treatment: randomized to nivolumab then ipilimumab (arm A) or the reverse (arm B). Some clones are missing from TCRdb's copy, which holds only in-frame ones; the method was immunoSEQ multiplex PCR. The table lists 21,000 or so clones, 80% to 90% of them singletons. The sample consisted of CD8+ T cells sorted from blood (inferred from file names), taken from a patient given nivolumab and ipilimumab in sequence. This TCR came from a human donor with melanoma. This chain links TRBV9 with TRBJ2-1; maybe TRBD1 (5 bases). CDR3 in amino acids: CASSVTGRREQFF. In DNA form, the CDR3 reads TGTGCCAGCAGCGTTACAGGTCGGCGGGAGCAGTTCTTC.